The 18 T cell receptor beta chains below were found in one sample sequenced in a study of blood T cell repertoires in COVID-19. The repertoire was sequenced with immunoSEQ multiplex PCR; TCRdb's copy has only in-frame clones and lacks some. The data contain some 62,000 clones, more than 60% of them singletons. Sequenced sample: peripheral blood. All receptors derive from a human donor in a cohort sampled during active COVID-19.

The gene calls are TRBV4-1 and TRBJ1-1; no clear D gene. The CDR3 runs to 16 residues. Germline V gives CDR1 MGHRA, CDR2 YSYEKL. Trimming took off 1 base at V and 3 bases at J, with 15 bases between the two ends. The chain's CDR3 is CASSQGIRVRDTEAFF. CDR3 DNA sequence: TGCGCCAGCAGCCAAGGAATCCGGGTTCGGGACACTGAAGCTTTCTTT.

This sequence joins TRBV18 and TRBJ1-3; D is unclear. This CDR3 is built from 16 residues. The ends were cut back, 2 bases at V and 2 bases at J, with 13 bases in the middle. Germline values: CDR1 KGHSH, CDR2 LQKENI. The CDR3 reads CASSPIADLAGNTIYF. The CDR3 DNA reads TGTGCCAGCTCACCAATTGCGGATCTGGCTGGAAACACCATATATTTT.

The chain couples TRBV5-1 to TRBJ2-5; 7 bases line up with TRBD1. The V gene's germline CDR1 is SGHRS and CDR2 YFSETQ. V was clipped by 5 bases and J by 0 bases; unmatched bases: 4. The CDR3 has 14 residues. This chain's CDR3 is CASSRTGNQETQYF. In DNA, the CDR3 is TGCGCCAGCAGTCGGACAGGAAACCAAGAGACCCAGTACTTC.

The V and J genes are TRBV21-1 and TRBJ1-3; TRBD1 was called by the table and not checked on the DNA. TRBV21-1 is termed a pseudogene. This CDR3 spans 15 amino acids. DNA for the CDR3: TGTGCCAGCAGCAAGCAGGGGATGGGCGGAAACACCATATATTTT. It specifies CASSKQGMGGNTIYF.

This clone was seen only once. DNA of the CDR3: TGTGCCAGCCAACAGGTGGTTGGCGGGGAGCTGTTTTTT. It codes for CASQQVVGGELFF. J is TRBJ2-2 and V is TRBV6-5, with D possibly being TRBD1 (5 bases). Trimming took 8 bases from V and 7 from J, leaving 14 bases between them. The length of the CDR3 is 13 residues. CDR1 is MNHEY and CDR2 is SVGAGI in the germline V gene.

The gene calls are TRBV5-1 and TRBJ1-5; D is undetermined. With 4 bases removed from V and 2 bases from J, the gap between germline ends came to 16 bases. From germline, CDR1 is SGHRS and CDR2 YFSETQ. This CDR3 has 16 residues. The CDR3 region is CASSHSDPEGNQPQHF. The CDR3, as DNA: TGCGCCAGCAGCCACTCAGATCCCGAGGGCAATCAGCCCCAGCATTTT.

This sequence joins TRBV10-3 and TRBJ1-6, with 10 bases identical to TRBD1. V trimming: 6 bases; J trimming: 10 bases; junction bases outside the gene matches: 6. CDR1 and CDR2 from the germline V gene are ENHRY and SYGVKD. This CDR3 has 14 amino acids. The DNA of the CDR3 is TGTGCCATCAGGACGGGGACAGGGGAATCACCCCTCCACTTT. Its protein product is CAIRTGTGESPLHF.

The rearrangement uses TRBV3-1 (or the pseudogene TRBV3-2) and TRBJ2-2; D might be TRBD2 (5 bases). The CDR3 is 16 amino acids. V was trimmed by 3 bases and J by 0 bases, leaving 11 bases between them. Germline V gene data show CDR1 as LGHDT and CDR2 as YNNKEL (reference sequence). CDR3 in amino acids: CASSQNTGTNTGELFF. For the CDR3, the DNA is TGTGCCAGCAGCCAGAACACGGGAACGAACACCGGGGAGCTGTTTTTT.

This clone was seen more than once but under ten times. This rearrangement joins TRBV7-9 to TRBJ2-1, with 7 bases matching TRBD1. This CDR3 comprises 13 residues. V gave up 4 bases and J gave up 5 bases; unmatched junction bases: 2. CDR1 is SEHNR and CDR2 is FQNEAQ in the germline V gene (reference sequence). CDR3 in amino acids: CASSSGQHNEQFF. The CDR3, as DNA: TGTGCCAGCAGCTCGGGACAGCACAATGAGCAGTTCTTC.

This clone was seen more than once but under ten times. The rearrangement links TRBV30 to TRBJ1-6, with unresolved D. Germline CDR1 is GTSNPN and CDR2 is SVGIG (reference sequence). The CDR3 loop spans 14 amino acids. V gave up 0 bases and J gave up 9 bases, with 12 bases separating them. The CDR3 coding sequence is TGTGCCTGGAGTGTTATAGGGAGAAGTTCACCCCTCCACTTT. This encodes CAWSVIGRSSPLHF.

This sequence joins TRBV9 and TRBJ2-3, with D possibly being TRBD2 (6 bases). Germline values: CDR1 SGDLS, CDR2 YYNGEE. The V and J ends lost 2 bases and 6 bases respectively, with 16 bases between them. This CDR3 contains 15 residues. CDR3 loop: CASSVGTAGLDTQYF. The CDR3 bases are TGTGCCAGCAGCGTGGGAACAGCGGGTTTGGATACGCAGTATTTT.

The chain joins TRBV2 to TRBJ1-6; D might be TRBD1 (5 bases). Germline assignment: CDR1 SNHLY and CDR2 FYNNEI. The CDR3 sequence is 12 residues long. Trimming pared 3 bases from V and 14 bases from J, leaving 11 bases between. Written as DNA, the CDR3 is TGTGCCAGCAGTGACAGGGCTCTCACCCTCCACTTT. Residues: CASSDRALTLHF. The full variable domain, with the rest looked up from reference TRBV2 and TRBJ1-6, is EPEVTQTPSHQVTQMGQEVILRCVPISNHLYFYWYRQILGQKVEFLVSFYNNEISEKSEIFDDQFSVERPDGSNFTLKIRSTKLEDSAMYFCASSDRALTLHFGNGTRLTVT.

The gene calls are TRBV2 and TRBJ1-6, with a possible D match to TRBD1 (5 bases). Germline CDR1 and CDR2: SNHLY and FYNNEI. The CDR3 runs to 16 residues. The V and J ends lost 7 bases and 5 bases respectively, with 18 bases between them. In DNA, the CDR3 is TGTGCCAGCACCCGAAGCAGGACGGACAATAATTCACCCCTCCACTTT. Translating it yields CASTRSRTDNNSPLHF.

The CDR3 nucleotides read TGTGCCAGCAGCATGGGACTAGCGGGGTCACAGCCAAGGACAGATACGCAGTATTTT. Its translation: CASSMGLAGSQPRTDTQYF. This rearrangement joins TRBV5-8 to TRBJ2-3; TRBD2 matches 13 bases. The CDR3 is 19 amino acids. Germline trimming cut 4 bases from V and 3 bases from J; bases unmatched to any gene: 14. Per the germline V gene, CDR1 is SGHTS and CDR2 is YDEGEE.

The chain uses TRBV18 and TRBJ2-3; D uncertain. The V end was cut by 2 bases, the J end by 0 bases, with 12 bases between. CDR1 is KGHSH and CDR2 is LQKENI in the germline V gene. The CDR3 is made up of 16 amino acids. The CDR3 here is CASSPGSRRSTDTQYF. CDR3 DNA sequence: TGTGCCAGCTCACCAGGTTCCCGGAGAAGCACAGATACGCAGTATTTT.

Concerning this clone: Other DNA sequences within the sample encode an identical CDR3. V is TRBV10-1 and J is TRBJ2-2; 8 nucleotides match TRBD1. Trimming took 3 bases from V and 0 from J; bases not matched to a gene: 3. The CDR3 contains 16 residues. Germline V gene data show CDR1 as WNHNN and CDR2 as SYGVQD (reference sequence). CDR3 bases: TGCGCCAGCAGTGAATCGACAGGGGCGAACACCGGGGAGCTGTTTTTT. Translation: CASSESTGANTGELFF.

V gene TRBV7-6 combines with J gene TRBJ2-3; 12 bases are shared with TRBD2. CDR1 is SGHVS and CDR2 is FNYEAQ in the germline V gene. This CDR3 region has 19 residues. The J segment lost 4 bases and the V segment lost 5 bases, leaving 16 bases of the junction unmatched. CDR3: CASSPLPQLAGGFADTQYF. The CDR3 bases are TGTGCCAGCAGCCCCCTCCCCCAACTAGCGGGGGGATTTGCAGATACGCAGTATTTT.

This chain uses TRBV24-1 with TRBJ2-3; 9 nucleotides agree with TRBD2. The CDR3 sequence is 17 residues long. J was trimmed by 4 bases and V by 1 base; bases with no gene match: 8. The V gene's germline CDR1 is KGHDR and CDR2 SFDVKD. This chain's CDR3 is CATSDFGLAGTADTQYF. CDR3 nucleotides: TGTGCCACCAGTGATTTTGGGCTAGCGGGGACAGCAGATACGCAGTATTTT.